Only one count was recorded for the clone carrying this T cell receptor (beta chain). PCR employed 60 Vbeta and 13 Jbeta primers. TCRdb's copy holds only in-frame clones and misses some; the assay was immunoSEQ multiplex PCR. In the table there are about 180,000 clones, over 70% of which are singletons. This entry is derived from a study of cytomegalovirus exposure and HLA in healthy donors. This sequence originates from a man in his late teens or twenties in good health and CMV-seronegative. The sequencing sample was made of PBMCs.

CDR3 in DNA: TGTGCCAGCAGTAGCACCTCCAGGGGCGAGCAGTACTTC. It specifies CASSSTSRGEQYF. The chain uses TRBV6-5 and TRBJ2-5; D may be TRBD1 (6 bases). The assigned J gene may be wrong: the sequence end matches TRBJ2-7 better. The germline V gene has CDR1 MNHEY and CDR2 SVGAGI. This CDR3 has 13 residues.